This T cell receptor beta chain was recovered during a study of CD4 T cells in relation to SARS-CoV-2 and coronaviruses. Study-wide background: Convalescent donors were aged about 21 to 75, with median about 40 years. A couple of subjects were Hispanic; patients were fewer than ten males and a handful of females.

Clones were sequenced by immunoSEQ multiplex PCR, and TCRdb holds only the in-frame ones, with some missing. This table holds 40,000 or so clones, 70% to 90% found once. From germline, CDR1 is SGDLS and CDR2 YYNGEE. This CDR3 is built from 12 residues. V was trimmed by 1 base and J by 3 bases, leaving 3 bases between them. The chain uses TRBV9 and TRBJ2-3; D remains ambiguous. The sequencing input was memory CD4+ T cells from PBMCs. The receptor was derived from an adult with COVID-19. This chain's CDR3 is CASSVMTDTQYF. The CDR3 nucleotides are TGTGCCAGCAGCGTAATGACAGATACGCAGTATTTT.